One sample yielded the 28 T cell receptor beta chains listed below, sequenced in a study of blood T cell repertoires in COVID-19. The repertoire was sequenced with immunoSEQ multiplex PCR; TCRdb's copy has only in-frame clones and lacks some. The table has 30,000 to 40,000 clones, roughly 75% seen once; the top ten hold 14% to 15%. The sequenced material came from peripheral blood. The receptors shown here come from a man older than 75 with active or convalescent COVID-19.

The chain couples TRBV27 to TRBJ1-2; TRBD1 matches 7 bases. The CDR3 is 13 residues long. The V and J ends lost 2 bases and 8 bases, in that order; junction bases with no gene match: 5. Per germline, CDR1 MNHEY and CDR2 SMNVEV (reference sequence). CDR3 in DNA: TGTGCCAGCAGTTTAAAGAACAGGGGCGGCTACACCTTC. Its protein is CASSLKNRGGYTF.

The J gene is TRBJ2-7, the V gene TRBV4-3, with 9 bases lining up with TRBD1. V shed 3 bases and J 2 bases; nucleotides not matched to a gene: 5. Germline V CDR1 and CDR2: LGHNA, YSLEER. The CDR3 loop spans 15 amino acids. The CDR3 sequence is CASSQIGQGTYEQYF. The CDR3 DNA reads as TGCGCCAGCAGCCAGATAGGACAGGGGACCTACGAGCAGTACTTC.

The chain carries TRBV28 and TRBJ1-5; 9 bases agree with TRBD1. Germline V lookup: CDR1 MDHEN, CDR2 SYDVKM. V lost 10 bases and J lost 1; bases outside the gene matches: 17. The CDR3 length is 18 residues. This CDR3 reads CAIRGTGRGSMSNQPQHF. CDR3 DNA sequence: TGTGCCATCAGGGGGACAGGGAGGGGTAGTATGAGCAATCAGCCCCAGCATTTT.

This sequence joins TRBV27 and TRBJ2-7, with D possibly TRBD2 on 5 matching bases. V lost 4 bases, J lost 1 base, and 17 bases lay in between. Germline assignment: CDR1 MNHEY and CDR2 SMNVEV (reference sequence). The CDR3 sequence is 16 residues long. DNA for the CDR3: TGTGCCAGCAGTTCACCAACCGGGATTGAATCCTACGAGCAGTACTTC. Protein sequence: CASSSPTGIESYEQYF.

The chain combines TRBV19 with TRBJ2-1; 9 positions match TRBD2. The germline CDR1 and CDR2 sequences are LNHDA and SQIVND (reference sequence). The CDR3 runs 18 residues. After removal of 4 bases from V and 7 bases from J, the junction contained 17 bases not matched to a gene. The CDR3 loop is CASSNPALVAGERNEQFF. CDR3 DNA sequence: TGTGCCAGTAGTAACCCGGCCTTGGTAGCGGGAGAAAGGAATGAGCAGTTCTTC.

The chain carries TRBV7-6 and TRBJ2-1; the D gene is possibly TRBD2 (5 bases). V gave up 5 bases and J gave up 13 bases, with 18 bases separating them. The CDR3 consists of 13 residues. Germline assignment: CDR1 SGHVS and CDR2 FNYEAQ. The CDR3 DNA sequence: TGTGCCAGCAGCCCGACCCAACTAGGTCTTCAGTTCTTC. Translating gives CASSPTQLGLQFF.

The rearrangement uses TRBV13 and TRBJ2-7; perhaps TRBD1 as D (6 bases). The CDR3 covers 15 residues. Germline-derived CDR1 and CDR2 are PRHDT and FYEKMQ (reference sequence). V gave up 0 bases and J gave up 4 bases, with 13 bases separating them. The CDR3 DNA follows: TGTGCCAGCAGCTTAGGTACAGGGTTGTTTTACGAGCAGTACTTC. As protein: CASSLGTGLFYEQYF.

The chain combines TRBV12-3 or TRBV12-4 with TRBJ1-1; possibly TRBD1 for D (5 bases). Trimming removed 6 bases at V and 4 bases at J, with 12 bases between. This CDR3 spans 13 amino acids. DNA of the CDR3: TGTGCCAGCAGAACCTCCGGGGGCACTGAAGCTTTCTTT. This encodes CASRTSGGTEAFF.

CDR3: CASSPIDRKDRTPYEQYF. For the CDR3, the DNA is TGTGCCAGCAGCCCGATCGACCGTAAGGACAGGACTCCATACGAGCAGTACTTC. The chain couples TRBV11-2 to TRBJ2-7, with TRBD1 matching 7 bases. With 5 bases clipped from V and 4 bases from J, the junction kept 20 bases outside the gene matches. This CDR3 region has 18 residues. Germline-derived CDR1 and CDR2 are SGHAT and FQNNGV. Filled out from reference TRBV11-2 and TRBJ2-7, the complete variable domain reads EAGVAQSPRYKIIEKRQSVAFWCNPISGHATLYWYQQILGQGPKLLIQFQNNGVVDDSQLPKDRFSAERLKGVDSTLKIQPAKLEDSAVYLCASSPIDRKDRTPYEQYFGPGTRLTVT.

The chain joins TRBV28 to TRBJ2-7; unclear D gene. Trimming cost V 2 bases and J 7 bases, with 9 bases left between them. The CDR3 has 12 residues. CDR1 and CDR2 from the germline V gene are MDHEN and SYDVKM. The CDR3 DNA reads TGTGCCAGCAGTTTAGCCGCCGGGGAGCAGTACTTC. This translates into CASSLAAGEQYF.

The rearrangement links TRBV5-1 to TRBJ2-3; 9 positions agree with TRBD2. V gave up 4 bases and J gave up 2 bases; unmatched junction bases: 8. Germline CDR1 reads SGHRS; CDR2 reads YFSETQ. CDR3 length equals 16 residues. CDR3 bases: TGCGCCAGCAGCACGGGGGCTAGCGGGACCACAGATACGCAGTATTTT. Amino acids: CASSTGASGTTDTQYF.

This chain joins TRBV30 and TRBJ2-7; D perhaps matches TRBD1 (6 bases). Trimming shortened V by 2 bases and J by 4 bases, and 12 bases separated the two germline ends. This CDR3 comprises 13 residues. From germline, CDR1 is GTSNPN and CDR2 SVGIG (reference sequence). The CDR3 here is CAWSPQGKYEQYF. Here the CDR3 DNA reads TGTGCCTGGAGTCCCCAGGGGAAGTACGAGCAGTACTTC.

The rearrangement uses TRBV6-2 or TRBV6-3 and TRBJ2-7; D gene uncertain. The CDR3 is 13 amino acids. V was pared by 4 bases and J by 2 bases, with 9 bases between. Germline V gene sequence: CDR1 MNHEY, CDR2 SVGEGT. DNA of the CDR3: TGTGCCAGCAGTTTTTCTGTTACCTACGAGCAGTACTTC. Translated, it gives CASSFSVTYEQYF.

This clone was detected once. The chain couples TRBV28 to TRBJ1-1; D is possibly TRBD1 (6 bases). The CDR3 has 17 residues. Per germline, CDR1 MDHEN and CDR2 SYDVKM. V was clipped by 3 bases and J by 5 bases, with 22 bases between them. The CDR3 nucleotides are TGTGCCAGCAGTTTTAGGGGGTACTATCATCCTTTTACTGAAGCTTTCTTT. Translating it yields CASSFRGYYHPFTEAFF.

The chain joins TRBV25-1 to TRBJ2-1, with 10 bases that match TRBD1. This CDR3 has 17 residues. CDR1 is MGHDK, CDR2 SYGVNS, per germline. The trim removed 1 base at V and 4 bases at J, leaving 7 bases unmatched. This CDR3 reads CASSESGTGEAYNEQFF. The CDR3 bases are TGTGCCAGCAGTGAATCCGGGACAGGGGAGGCGTACAATGAGCAGTTCTTC.

The DNA of the CDR3 is TGTGCCAGCAGCTTTAGGGTTCCGGAGGCCCAGTACTTC. Its protein is CASSFRVPEAQYF. The chain uses TRBV11-2 and TRBJ2-5; tentative D call: TRBD2 (5 bases). This CDR3 has 13 amino acids. Per germline, CDR1 SGHAT and CDR2 FQNNGV. V was trimmed by 3 bases and J by 9 bases, leaving 14 bases between them.

Written as DNA, the CDR3 is TGTGCCAGCAGCTCAAACACAAATCCCGGGGAGCTGTTTTTT. Its protein is CASSSNTNPGELFF. The rearrangement links TRBV5-4 to TRBJ2-2; no clear D. The CDR3 consists of 14 residues. Germline lookup yields CDR1 SGHNT and CDR2 YYREEE (reference sequence). The V end lost 3 bases, the J end lost 6 bases, and 12 bases lay between the germline ends.

The rearrangement uses TRBV7-2 and TRBJ2-7, with D perhaps TRBD1 (5 bases). CDR1 and CDR2 from the germline V gene are SGHTA and FQGNSA. Trimming removed 8 bases from V and 3 bases from J, with 17 bases in between. The CDR3 totals 14 residues. Written as DNA, the CDR3 is TGTGCCAGCGAAGCCAGTACCAGGGTCTACGAGCAGTACTTC. Encoded protein: CASEASTRVYEQYF.

The gene calls are TRBV7-6 and TRBJ2-2; a weak D match, TRBD2 (6 bases). The length of the CDR3 is 14 residues. The V gene's germline CDR1 is SGHVS and CDR2 FNYEAQ. Trimming shortened V by 5 bases and J by 5 bases, and 12 bases separated the two germline ends. CDR3 DNA: TGTGCCAGCAGCCCAATCCGGGAGACCGGGGAGCTGTTTTTT. This translates into CASSPIRETGELFF.

This clone has a handful of counts. V and J are TRBV2 and TRBJ2-5, with D unclear. The CDR3 spans 10 residues. Trimming took 5 bases from V and 9 from J, leaving 7 bases between them. CDR1 and CDR2 from the germline V gene are SNHLY and FYNNEI. The chain's CDR3 is CASSRFPQYF. The CDR3 DNA is TGTGCCAGCAGTCGGTTTCCCCAGTACTTC.

Only a few counts were recorded for this clone. The V and J genes are TRBV2 and TRBJ1-2; perhaps TRBD1 as D (6 bases). CDR1 SNHLY and CDR2 FYNNEI come from the germline V gene. The CDR3 has 13 amino acids. V lost 8 bases and J 4 bases, leaving 14 bases between the germline ends. CDR3 bases: TGTGCCAGCCAGGGGCAGGGCGGCTATGGCTACACCTTC. Residues: CASQGQGGYGYTF. Full variable domain (rest looked up from reference TRBV2 and TRBJ1-2): EPEVTQTPSHQVTQMGQEVILRCVPISNHLYFYWYRQILGQKVEFLVSFYNNEISEKSEIFDDQFSVERPDGSNFTLKIRSTKLEDSAMYFCASQGQGGYGYTFGSGTRLTVV.

The chain recombines TRBV7-9 with TRBJ1-1; D might be TRBD1 (5 bases). CDR1 and CDR2 from the germline V gene are SEHNR and FQNEAQ (reference sequence). The CDR3 runs 16 residues. The V end lost 3 bases, the J end lost 5 bases, and 19 bases lay between the germline ends. In nucleotides, the CDR3 is TGTGCCAGCAGCTTTTGGGGCGGCCTAATGAGGACTGAAGCTTTCTTT. It translates to CASSFWGGLMRTEAFF.

The chain employs TRBV15 and TRBJ2-5; perhaps TRBD1 as D (6 bases). Trimming took 1 base from V and 4 from J, leaving 16 bases between them. CDR1 and CDR2 from the germline V gene are LNHNV and YYDKDF (reference sequence). CDR3 length: 16 amino acids. CDR3 nucleotides: TGTGCCACCAGCAGAGCAGGGGTCTTGGTTTTAGAGACCCAGTACTTC. It specifies CATSRAGVLVLETQYF.

The chain employs TRBV29-1 and TRBJ2-2; TRBD2 aligns across 9 bases. The CDR3 runs 15 residues. The junction had 9 bases not matched to a gene; V was cut back by 8 bases and J by 2 bases. The V gene's germline CDR1 is SQVTM and CDR2 ANQGSEA. In DNA form, the CDR3 reads TGCAGCACAAGTGCGACTAGCGGTAACACCGGGGAGCTGTTTTTT. This encodes CSTSATSGNTGELFF.

J is TRBJ2-1 and V is TRBV10-3; no clear D. This CDR3 comprises 12 residues. Germline V gene lookup returns CDR1 ENHRY and CDR2 SYGVKD. Trimming cost V 2 bases and J 4 bases, with 3 bases left between them. The DNA of the CDR3 is TGTGCCATCAGTGAGCAGTACAATGAGCAGTTCTTC. It codes for CAISEQYNEQFF.

This clone appeared a single time. The V call is TRBV6-2 or TRBV6-3, the J call TRBJ2-7; D call uncertain. There are 12 residues in the CDR3. CDR1 and CDR2 (germline): MNHEY, SVGEGT. Trimming left V 5 bases short and J 3 bases short, with 8 bases between. The CDR3 DNA reads TGTGCCAGCAGTCCCTATTTCTACGAGCAGTACTTC. The encoded protein is CASSPYFYEQYF.

The chain combines TRBV2 with TRBJ1-5; 8 bases align to TRBD1. The CDR3 has 18 amino acids. Germline loops: CDR1 SNHLY, CDR2 FYNNEI. The trim removed 5 bases at V and 0 bases at J, leaving 12 bases unmatched. CDR3 amino acids: CASSHTRDRTFSNQPQHF. CDR3 sequence (DNA): TGTGCCAGCAGTCACACCCGGGACAGGACCTTTAGCAATCAGCCCCAGCATTTT.

This clone is classed as medium-sized. The identical CDR3 is also encoded by other nucleotide sequences in the sample. This rearrangement joins TRBV28 to TRBJ2-7; D is ambiguous. V was pared by 5 bases and J by 0 bases, with 8 bases between. This CDR3 region has 13 residues. Germline V gene sequence: CDR1 MDHEN, CDR2 SYDVKM. This chain's CDR3 is CASSPPGSYEQYF. CDR3 in DNA: TGTGCCAGCAGTCCTCCCGGCTCCTACGAGCAGTACTTC.